This passage covers 13 T cell receptor beta chains from one sample sequenced in a study of blood T cell repertoires in COVID-19. TCRdb's copy holds only in-frame clones and misses some; the assay was immunoSEQ multiplex PCR. The profile shows a few hundred thousand clones, just under 90% of them singletons. Sequenced input: PBMCs or T cells enriched from blood (not recorded which). Every receptor here comes from a woman between 45 and 65 years old who had recovered from COVID-19.

This chain links TRBV9 with TRBJ2-3; a weak D match, TRBD1 (5 bases). The CDR3 is 15 amino acids. V was shortened by 4 bases and J by 5 bases, with 17 bases between the two germline ends. Germline V CDR1 and CDR2: SGDLS, YYNGEE. This CDR3 is CASSPFYLQGDTQYF. As DNA, the CDR3 is TGTGCCAGCAGCCCCTTCTACCTCCAGGGAGATACGCAGTATTTT.

This clone was observed a handful of times. The chain has TRBV7-9 and TRBJ1-1; D is uncertain. CDR1 and CDR2 (germline): SEHNR, FQNEAQ (reference sequence). Trimming left V 5 bases short and J 1 base short, with 11 bases between. The CDR3 loop spans 14 amino acids. CDR3 sequence reads: CASSPGLGNTEAFF. CDR3 DNA: TGTGCCAGCAGCCCAGGACTGGGGAACACTGAAGCTTTCTTT.

This clone occurred once. This chain joins TRBV5-1 and TRBJ1-1; perhaps TRBD1 as D (6 bases). Germline loops: CDR1 SGHRS, CDR2 YFSETQ. The CDR3 runs 15 residues. The germline V and J ends were trimmed by 4 bases and 0 bases, with 13 bases remaining between them. The CDR3 here is CASSGIQGMNTEAFF. The CDR3 DNA follows: TGCGCCAGCAGCGGGATACAGGGAATGAACACTGAAGCTTTCTTT.

V is TRBV2 and J is TRBJ2-7; 8 bases align to TRBD1. With V trimmed by 5 bases and J by 1 base, 7 bases remained unmatched. From germline, CDR1 is SNHLY and CDR2 FYNNEI. The CDR3 loop spans 15 amino acids. CDR3 sequence (DNA): TGTGCCAGCAGTACCGACAGGGGAAGGTCCTACGAGCAGTACTTC. Translation: CASSTDRGRSYEQYF.

The chain couples TRBV19 to TRBJ1-2; D is perhaps TRBD1 (5 bases). CDR3 length: 13 residues. Trimming took off 7 bases at V and 9 bases at J, with 18 bases between the two ends. CDR1 LNHDA and CDR2 SQIVND come from the germline V gene (reference sequence). The CDR3 DNA reads as TGTGCCAGTACTTCAAGTGGGGCCGGGCGCTACACCTTC. This sequence encodes CASTSSGAGRYTF. The full variable domain, its missing parts supplied by reference TRBV19 and TRBJ1-2, is DGGITQSPKYLFRKEGQNVTLSCEQNLNHDAMYWYRQDPGQGLRLIYYSQIVNDFQKGDIAEGYSVSREKKESFPLTVTSAQKNPTAFYLCASTSSGAGRYTFGSGTRLTVV.

V usage is TRBV15 and J usage is TRBJ2-1; 9 bases are a match to TRBD2. The CDR3 runs 14 residues. CDR1 LNHNV and CDR2 YYDKDF come from the germline V gene (reference sequence). V was pared by 1 base and J by 9 bases, with 4 bases of the junction left unmatched. The CDR3, as DNA: TGTGCCACCAGCAGAGGCCATAGCGGGGGTGAGCAGTTCTTC. Protein: CATSRGHSGGEQFF.

The J gene is TRBJ1-1, the V gene TRBV18; possibly TRBD1 for D (5 bases). The CDR3 runs to 14 residues. Germline assignment: CDR1 KGHSH and CDR2 LQKENI. V lost 6 bases and J 0 bases, leaving 11 bases between the germline ends. DNA for the CDR3: TGTGCCAGCTCTCAACAGGAGATGAACACTGAAGCTTTCTTT. As protein: CASSQQEMNTEAFF. The full variable domain, rest sourced from reference TRBV18 and TRBJ1-1, is NAGVMQNPRHLVRRRGQEARLRCSPMKGHSHVYWYRQLPEEGLKFMVYLQKENIIDESGMPKERFSAEFPKEGPSILRIQQVVRGDSAAYFCASSQQEMNTEAFFGQGTRLTVV.

This chain uses TRBV18 with TRBJ2-5; 9 nucleotides agree with TRBD1. Per the germline V gene, CDR1 is KGHSH and CDR2 is LQKENI. This CDR3 spans 15 amino acids. Germline trimming cut 5 bases from V and 0 bases from J; bases unmatched to any gene: 4. The CDR3 is CASSKDRGYQETQYF. Here the CDR3 DNA reads TGTGCCAGCTCAAAGGACAGGGGATACCAAGAGACCCAGTACTTC.

The table lists this clone with a count of one. The chain has TRBV30 and TRBJ1-5; D might be TRBD1 (6 bases). CDR1 is GTSNPN, CDR2 SVGIG, per germline (reference sequence). Trimming took off 4 bases at V and 3 bases at J, with 13 bases between the two ends. The CDR3 length is 14 residues. The CDR3 sequence is CAWKSTGINQPQHF. The CDR3 DNA reads as TGTGCCTGGAAATCGACAGGTATCAATCAGCCCCAGCATTTT.

The J gene is TRBJ1-4, the V gene TRBV19; D not resolved. Germline V gives CDR1 LNHDA, CDR2 SQIVND (reference sequence). The CDR3 has 15 amino acids. Trimming stripped 5 bases from V and 7 bases from J, with 17 bases between. CDR3 loop: CASSGETTDGEKLFF. The CDR3 nucleotides read TGTGCCAGTAGTGGGGAGACAACCGATGGTGAAAAACTGTTTTTT. Supplemented by reference TRBV19 and TRBJ1-4, the full variable domain reads DGGITQSPKYLFRKEGQNVTLSCEQNLNHDAMYWYRQDPGQGLRLIYYSQIVNDFQKGDIAEGYSVSREKKESFPLTVTSAQKNPTAFYLCASSGETTDGEKLFFGSGTQLSVL.

This rearrangement joins TRBV29-1 to TRBJ2-1; D is perhaps TRBD2 (5 bases). CDR1 is SQVTM and CDR2 is ANQGSEA in the germline V gene. V lost 3 bases, J lost 5 bases, and 14 bases lay in between. CDR3 length: 14 residues. The CDR3 coding sequence is TGCAGCGTTGAGGTTGAGGGAGTCGACAATGAGCAGTTCTTC. Translation gives CSVEVEGVDNEQFF.

The chain links TRBV27 to TRBJ2-7; 12 positions agree with TRBD1. CDR3 size: 16 residues. In germline, CDR1 is MNHEY, CDR2 SMNVEV (reference sequence). Trimming took 1 base from V and 7 from J; bases not matched to a gene: 8. The CDR3, as DNA: TGTGCCAGCAGTTTATGGGGCGGGACAGGGGGCTATGAGCAGTACTTC. This sequence encodes CASSLWGGTGGYEQYF.

V usage is TRBV18 and J usage is TRBJ2-1, with TRBD1 matching 9 bases. This CDR3 contains 16 residues. V lost 3 bases to trimming and J lost 7 bases; unmatched junction nucleotides: 10. The germline V gene encodes CDR1 KGHSH and CDR2 LQKENI. The CDR3 DNA follows: TGTGCCAGCTCACCTCCGGGGACAGGGTCCACAAATGAGCAGTTCTTC. Amino acids: CASSPPGTGSTNEQFF.